The 23 T cell receptor beta chains given below trace back to one sample, sequenced in a study of blood T cell repertoires in COVID-19. Assay: immunoSEQ multiplex PCR; the TCRdb copy retains only in-frame clones and omits some. The table records around 250,000 clones, roughly 83% of them present only once. Sequencing was done on a sample of peripheral blood. Receptors were obtained from an elderly man with acute or convalescent COVID-19.

The genes are TRBV15 and TRBJ1-1; D ambiguous. CDR1 and CDR2 (germline): LNHNV, YYDKDF (reference sequence). The CDR3 length is 14 residues. V was cut by 6 bases and J by 0 bases, with 11 bases left in between. This CDR3 reads CATSGSLLNTEAFF. The CDR3, as DNA: TGTGCCACCAGTGGGAGCCTCCTGAACACTGAAGCTTTCTTT.

The chain couples TRBV28 to TRBJ1-4, with a tentative D call TRBD1 (5 bases). Trimming took off 5 bases at V and 6 bases at J, with 13 bases between the two ends. Per the germline V gene, CDR1 is MDHEN and CDR2 is SYDVKM. The CDR3 consists of 14 residues. The CDR3: CASSPVGGYEKLFF. The CDR3 DNA reads TGTGCCAGCAGTCCAGTGGGGGGATATGAAAAACTGTTTTTT.

The J gene is TRBJ1-5, the V gene TRBV2; D ambiguous. Germline CDR1 SNHLY, CDR2 FYNNEI. CDR3 length: 14 amino acids. Trimming took 2 bases from V and 6 from J, leaving 11 bases between them. The CDR3 DNA reads as TGTGCCAGCAGTGAAAGCACCCGGGGTCAGCCCCAGCATTTT. Amino acids: CASSESTRGQPQHF.

V is TRBV5-1 and J is TRBJ2-5; D perhaps matches TRBD1 (6 bases). The CDR3 contains 13 residues. CDR1 SGHRS and CDR2 YFSETQ come from the germline V gene. V was shortened by 2 bases and J by 2 bases, with 7 bases between the two germline ends. The CDR3 sequence: CASSLQGQETQYF. CDR3 nucleotide sequence: TGCGCCAGCAGCTTACAGGGACAAGAGACCCAGTACTTC.

This chain links TRBV2 with TRBJ1-1, with 10 bases fitting TRBD1. The germline CDR1 and CDR2 sequences are SNHLY and FYNNEI. V lost 4 bases and J lost 4; bases outside the gene matches: 9. There are 16 residues in the CDR3. The CDR3 bases are TGTGCCAGCAGTGCTATCCCGGGACAGGGGTTCACTGAAGCTTTCTTT. The encoded protein is CASSAIPGQGFTEAFF.

V and J are TRBV5-1 and TRBJ1-4; the D is unclear. The length of the CDR3 is 16 residues. From germline, CDR1 is SGHRS and CDR2 YFSETQ. Trimming cost V 2 bases and J 0 bases, with 11 bases left between them. This CDR3 is CASSLSARTTNEKLFF. The CDR3 nucleotides are TGCGCCAGCAGCTTAAGTGCTAGGACAACTAATGAAAAACTGTTTTTT. The full variable domain, with the rest looked up from reference TRBV5-1 and TRBJ1-4, is KAGVTQTPRYLIKTRGQQVTLSCSPISGHRSVSWYQQTPGQGLQFLFEYFSETQRNKGNFPGRFSGRQFSNSRSEMNVSTLELGDSALYLCASSLSARTTNEKLFFGSGTQLSVL.

This rearrangement joins TRBV9 to TRBJ2-2; D gene ambiguous. Germline V lookup: CDR1 SGDLS, CDR2 YYNGEE. The CDR3 has 15 residues. V lost 3 bases, J lost 0 bases, and 9 bases lay in between. CDR3: CASSESGPNTGELFF. The CDR3 coding sequence is TGTGCCAGCAGCGAGTCAGGTCCGAACACCGGGGAGCTGTTTTTT. The variable domain in full, completed from reference TRBV9 and TRBJ2-2, reads DSGVTQTPKHLITATGQRVTLRCSPRSGDLSVYWYQQSLDQGLQFLIQYYNGEERAKGNILERFSAQQFPDLHSELNLSSLELGDSALYFCASSESGPNTGELFFGEGSRLTVL.

The rearrangement links TRBV3-1 (or the pseudogene TRBV3-2) to TRBJ1-3, with D unresolved. Trimming pared 0 bases from V and 3 bases from J, leaving 9 bases between. Germline lookup yields CDR1 LGHDT and CDR2 YNNKEL (reference sequence). The CDR3 loop spans 15 amino acids. The CDR3 DNA sequence: TGTGCCAGCAGCCAAGACAGGAGGGTTGGAAACACCATATATTTT. Its translation: CASSQDRRVGNTIYF.

As for this clone: Relative to the germline gene, one junction end is altered; a read error may explain this. The chain combines TRBV28 with TRBJ1-6, with D unresolved. Germline CDR1 and CDR2: MDHEN and SYDVKM. The CDR3 runs 14 residues. CDR3 in DNA: TGTGCCAGCACCGTCGGGCGGACTAATTCACCCCTCCATTTT. Translating it yields CASTVGRTNSPLHF.

The chain combines TRBV2 with TRBJ1-5; 8 bases align to TRBD1. CDR1 is SNHLY, CDR2 FYNNEI, per germline. V gave up 5 bases and J gave up 5 bases; unmatched junction bases: 5. The CDR3 totals 14 residues. In DNA, the CDR3 is TGTGCCAGCAGTTTACAGGGGGGCGATCAGCCCCAGCATTTT. This translates into CASSLQGGDQPQHF.

The chain carries TRBV7-9 and TRBJ2-7, with D possibly matching TRBD1 (5 bases). This CDR3 has 15 residues. Between the trimmed V and J ends, which lost 2 bases and 6 bases, there was a span of 17 bases. The germline CDR1 and CDR2 sequences are SEHNR and FQNEAQ (reference sequence). CDR3 bases: TGTGCCAGCAGCTTATCAGGGCTTCATTTGCCCGAGCAGTACTTC. It translates to CASSLSGLHLPEQYF.

This chain uses TRBV21-1 with TRBJ2-1; the DNA was not compared with TRBD2, the D call given in the table. TRBV21-1 is a listed pseudogene. The CDR3 is made up of 15 amino acids. The CDR3 nucleotides are TGTGCCCTCCCAACCGGGACTAGCGGGTACAATGAGCAGTTCTTC. Translation: CALPTGTSGYNEQFF.

The chain is built from TRBV19 and TRBJ2-2; 16 bases line up with TRBD2. The CDR3 has 19 residues. Losses at the gene ends were 4 bases for V and 5 bases for J; bases not matched to a gene: 10. Per germline, CDR1 LNHDA and CDR2 SQIVND (reference sequence). DNA of the CDR3: TGTGCCAGTAGTAGGCCCCCGGGACTAGCGGGGGGGACGACCGGGGAGCTGTTTTTT. Its translation: CASSRPPGLAGGTTGELFF.

This rearrangement joins TRBV3-1 (or the pseudogene TRBV3-2) to TRBJ1-1; 7 nucleotides align to TRBD1. Germline lookup yields CDR1 LGHDT and CDR2 YNNKEL (reference sequence). V lost 0 bases to trimming and J lost 8 bases; unmatched junction nucleotides: 3. The CDR3 covers 13 residues. CDR3 in DNA: TGTGCCAGCAGCCAAGATCGGGACAGAGAAGCTTTCTTT. Translating gives CASSQDRDREAFF.

CDR3 region: CASSTGLAGGGIDTQYF. As DNA, the CDR3 is TGCGCCAGCAGCACCGGACTAGCGGGAGGCGGAATAGATACGCAGTATTTT. This chain links TRBV5-1 with TRBJ2-3; TRBD2 agrees at 14 bases. CDR1 SGHRS and CDR2 YFSETQ come from the germline V gene. This CDR3 has 17 residues. The ends lost 4 bases at V and 5 bases at J; junction bases unmatched: 9.

This sequence joins TRBV5-8 and TRBJ1-1; D is ambiguous. Trimming removed 4 bases at V and 4 bases at J, with 14 bases between. Per the germline V gene, CDR1 is SGHTS and CDR2 is YDEGEE. The CDR3 is made up of 14 amino acids. The CDR3 DNA sequence: TGTGCCAGCAGCCTTGGGCTATTGAGCACTGAAGCTTTCTTT. This translates into CASSLGLLSTEAFF. Drawing the rest from reference TRBV5-8 and TRBJ1-1, the complete variable domain is EAGVTQSPTHLIKTRGQQATLRCSPISGHTSVYWYQQALGLGLQFLLWYDEGEERNRGNFPPRFSGRQFPNYSSELNVNALELEDSALYLCASSLGLLSTEAFFGQGTRLTVV.

About this clone: The same CDR3 arises from other DNA sequences in this sample as well. The chain carries TRBV28 and TRBJ1-2; no reliable D call. The CDR3 covers 13 residues. Trimming shortened V by 5 bases and J by 5 bases, and 12 bases separated the two germline ends. Looked up from germline, CDR1 is MDHEN and CDR2 is SYDVKM. The CDR3 loop reads CASSLPGIYGYTF. CDR3 bases: TGTGCCAGCAGTCTACCAGGAATTTATGGCTACACCTTC.

V usage is TRBV24-1 and J usage is TRBJ2-1; D not certain. V was shortened by 9 bases and J by 5 bases, with 7 bases between the two germline ends. The CDR3 extends over 11 amino acids. CDR1 KGHDR and CDR2 SFDVKD come from the germline V gene. This CDR3 is CATGQNNEQFF. The CDR3 bases are TGTGCCACCGGGCAGAACAATGAGCAGTTCTTC.

The rearrangement joins TRBV7-9 to TRBJ2-2; TRBD1 might be the D (6 bases). Germline loops: CDR1 SEHNR, CDR2 FQNEAQ (reference sequence). The CDR3 sequence is 17 residues long. V lost 5 bases, J lost 0 bases, and 16 bases lay in between. CDR3 DNA sequence: TGTGCCAGCAGCCAAGGGGTGGGGGCCCCGAACACCGGGGAGCTGTTTTTT. It specifies CASSQGVGAPNTGELFF.

This CDR3 reads CASSEASGGIYGYTF. CDR3 bases: TGTGCCAGCAGTGAAGCGTCGGGCGGGATCTATGGCTACACCTTC. The chain recombines TRBV2 with TRBJ1-2; D not certain. Trimming stripped 0 bases from V and 4 bases from J, with 12 bases between. The CDR3 is 15 residues long. Germline CDR1 reads SNHLY; CDR2 reads FYNNEI.

V gene TRBV2 combines with J gene TRBJ1-6; TRBD1 aligns across 7 bases. CDR1 and CDR2 (germline): SNHLY, FYNNEI. The junction had 8 bases not matched to a gene; V was cut back by 3 bases and J by 9 bases. The CDR3 has 15 amino acids. The CDR3 reads CASSEGQSTFSPLHF. In DNA, the CDR3 is TGTGCCAGCAGTGAGGGACAGTCCACATTTTCACCCCTCCACTTT.

The chain's CDR3 is CASSPQQGLMNTEAFF. The CDR3 region has the DNA TGTGCCAGCTCACCCCAACAGGGCCTCATGAACACTGAAGCTTTCTTT. The V gene is TRBV18, the J gene TRBJ1-1; perhaps TRBD1 as D (6 bases). This CDR3 contains 16 residues. V gave up 3 bases and J gave up 0 bases, with 14 bases separating them. Germline loops: CDR1 KGHSH, CDR2 LQKENI.

The J gene is TRBJ2-1, the V gene TRBV24-1, with D possibly matching TRBD1 (5 bases). Trimming stripped 0 bases from V and 8 bases from J, with 13 bases between. Germline V gene sequence: CDR1 KGHDR, CDR2 SFDVKD. The length of the CDR3 is 15 residues. CDR3 loop: CATSDLDQGKDEQFF. Here the CDR3 DNA reads TGTGCCACCAGTGATTTGGATCAGGGAAAGGATGAGCAGTTCTTC.